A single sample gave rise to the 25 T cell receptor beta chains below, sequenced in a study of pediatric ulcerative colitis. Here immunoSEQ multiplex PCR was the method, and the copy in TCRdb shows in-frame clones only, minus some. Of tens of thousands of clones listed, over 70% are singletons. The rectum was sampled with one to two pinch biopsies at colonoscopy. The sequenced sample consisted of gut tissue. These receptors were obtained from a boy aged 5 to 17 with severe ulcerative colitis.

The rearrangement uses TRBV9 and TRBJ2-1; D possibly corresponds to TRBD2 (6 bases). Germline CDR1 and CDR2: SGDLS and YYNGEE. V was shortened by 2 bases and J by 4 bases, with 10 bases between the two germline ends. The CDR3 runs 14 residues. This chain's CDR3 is CASSVGGLYNEQFF. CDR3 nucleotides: TGTGCCAGCAGCGTTGGAGGGCTTTACAATGAGCAGTTCTTC.

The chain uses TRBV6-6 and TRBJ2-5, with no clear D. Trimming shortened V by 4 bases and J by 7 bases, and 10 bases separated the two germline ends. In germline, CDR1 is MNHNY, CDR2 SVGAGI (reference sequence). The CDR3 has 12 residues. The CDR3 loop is CASSWEKGTQYF. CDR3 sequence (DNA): TGTGCCAGCAGTTGGGAAAAGGGGACCCAGTACTTC.

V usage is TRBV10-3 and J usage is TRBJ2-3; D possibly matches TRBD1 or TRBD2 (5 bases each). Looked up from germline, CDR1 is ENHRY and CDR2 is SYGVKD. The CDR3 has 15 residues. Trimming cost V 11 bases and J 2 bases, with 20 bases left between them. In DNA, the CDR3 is TGTGCCGTCCGAACTAGTGGGGGAGCCACAGATACGCAGTATTTT. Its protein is CAVRTSGGATDTQYF.

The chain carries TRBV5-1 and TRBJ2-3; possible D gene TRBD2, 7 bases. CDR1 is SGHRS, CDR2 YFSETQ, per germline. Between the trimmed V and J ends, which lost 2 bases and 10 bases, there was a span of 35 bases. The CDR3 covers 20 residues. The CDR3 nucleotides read TGCGCCAGCAGCTTATACCCAGGACTAGTGGGGGGCCCCCAGCCTTGGGCGCAGTATTTT. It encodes CASSLYPGLVGGPQPWAQYF. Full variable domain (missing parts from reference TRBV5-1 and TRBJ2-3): KAGVTQTPRYLIKTRGQQVTLSCSPISGHRSVSWYQQTPGQGLQFLFEYFSETQRNKGNFPGRFSGRQFSNSRSEMNVSTLELGDSALYLCASSLYPGLVGGPQPWAQYFGPGTRLTVL.

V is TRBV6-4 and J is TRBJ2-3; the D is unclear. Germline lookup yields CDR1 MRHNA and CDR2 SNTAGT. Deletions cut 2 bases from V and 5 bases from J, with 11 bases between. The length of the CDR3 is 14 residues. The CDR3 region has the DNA TGTGCCAGCAGTGACGGTTTAGGCGGAGATACGCAGTATTTT. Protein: CASSDGLGGDTQYF.

The CDR3 nucleotides are TGTGCCAGCAGTGATCTCCTACAGGGGGCCAACGTCCTGACTTTC. Protein sequence: CASSDLLQGANVLTF. J is TRBJ2-6 and V is TRBV6-1; D is undetermined. Trimming stripped 3 bases from V and 4 bases from J, with 10 bases between. CDR1 and CDR2 (germline): MNHNS, SASEGT. The CDR3 runs to 15 residues.

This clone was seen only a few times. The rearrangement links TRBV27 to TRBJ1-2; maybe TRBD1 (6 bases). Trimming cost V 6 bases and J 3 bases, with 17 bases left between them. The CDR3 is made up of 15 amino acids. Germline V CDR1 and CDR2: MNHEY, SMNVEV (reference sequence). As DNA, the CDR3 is TGTGCCAGCAGCCCAGGACAGCAGAGGGACTATGGCTACACCTTC. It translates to CASSPGQQRDYGYTF.

The CDR3 sequence is CAIRILGVNTEAFF. CDR3 nucleotide sequence: TGTGCCATCAGGATTCTGGGGGTGAACACTGAAGCTTTCTTT. The V gene is TRBV10-3, the J gene TRBJ1-1; the D gene is possibly TRBD1 (5 bases). The V end was cut by 6 bases, the J end by 0 bases, with 11 bases between. CDR3 length: 14 amino acids. Germline values: CDR1 ENHRY, CDR2 SYGVKD.

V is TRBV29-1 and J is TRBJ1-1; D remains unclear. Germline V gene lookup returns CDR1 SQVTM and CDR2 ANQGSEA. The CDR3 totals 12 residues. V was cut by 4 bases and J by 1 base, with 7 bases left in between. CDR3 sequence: CSVVIGNTEAFF. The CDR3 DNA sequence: TGCAGCGTTGTTATAGGGAACACTGAAGCTTTCTTT.

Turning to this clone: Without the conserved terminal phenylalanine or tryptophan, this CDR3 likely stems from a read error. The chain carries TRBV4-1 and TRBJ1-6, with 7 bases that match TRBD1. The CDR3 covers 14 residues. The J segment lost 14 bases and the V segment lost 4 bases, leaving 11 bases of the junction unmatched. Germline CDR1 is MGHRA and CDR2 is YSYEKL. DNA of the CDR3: TGCGCCAGCAGCCCGGGACAGCTTAAGTCGACCCTCCACCTT. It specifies CASSPGQLKSTLHL.

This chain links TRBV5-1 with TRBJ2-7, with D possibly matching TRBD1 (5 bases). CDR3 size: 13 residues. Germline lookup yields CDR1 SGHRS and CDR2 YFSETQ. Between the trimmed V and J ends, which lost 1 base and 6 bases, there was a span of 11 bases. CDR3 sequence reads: CASSLSSGLEQYF. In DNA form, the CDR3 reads TGCGCCAGCAGCTTGTCGTCAGGGCTCGAGCAGTACTTC.

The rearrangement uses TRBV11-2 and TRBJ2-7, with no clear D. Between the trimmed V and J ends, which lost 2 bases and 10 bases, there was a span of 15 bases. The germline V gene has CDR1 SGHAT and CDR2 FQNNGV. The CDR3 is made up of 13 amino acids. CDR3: CASSLRSSPPQYF. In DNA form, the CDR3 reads TGTGCCAGCAGCTTAAGATCGTCCCCGCCCCAGTACTTC.

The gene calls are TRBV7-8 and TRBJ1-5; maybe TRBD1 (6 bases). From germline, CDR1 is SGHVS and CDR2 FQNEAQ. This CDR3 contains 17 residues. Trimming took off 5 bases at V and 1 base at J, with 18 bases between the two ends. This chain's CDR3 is CASSQRTGIGSNQPQHF. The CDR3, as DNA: TGTGCCAGCAGCCAAAGAACAGGGATAGGGAGCAATCAGCCCCAGCATTTT.

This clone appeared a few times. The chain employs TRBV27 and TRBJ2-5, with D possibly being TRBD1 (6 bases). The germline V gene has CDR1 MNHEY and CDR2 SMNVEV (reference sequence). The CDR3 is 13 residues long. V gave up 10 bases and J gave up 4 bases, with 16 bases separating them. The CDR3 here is CATKGESLETQYF. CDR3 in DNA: TGTGCCACAAAGGGGGAGAGCTTAGAGACCCAGTACTTC.

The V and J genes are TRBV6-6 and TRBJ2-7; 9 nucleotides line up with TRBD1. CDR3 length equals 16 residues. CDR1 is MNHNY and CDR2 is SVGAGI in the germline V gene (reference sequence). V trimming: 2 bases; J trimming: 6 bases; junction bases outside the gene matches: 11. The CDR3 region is CASSYSTGTGWSEQYF. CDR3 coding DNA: TGTGCCAGCAGTTACAGCACCGGGACAGGGTGGTCCGAGCAGTACTTC.

The CDR3 coding sequence is TGCGCCAGCAGAGACCCGCAAGAGACCCAGTACTTC. Translated, it gives CASRDPQETQYF. This chain uses TRBV5-1 with TRBJ2-5; D is unclear. The CDR3 is 12 amino acids. V lost 5 bases, J lost 2 bases, and 7 bases lay in between. CDR1 is SGHRS, CDR2 YFSETQ, per germline.

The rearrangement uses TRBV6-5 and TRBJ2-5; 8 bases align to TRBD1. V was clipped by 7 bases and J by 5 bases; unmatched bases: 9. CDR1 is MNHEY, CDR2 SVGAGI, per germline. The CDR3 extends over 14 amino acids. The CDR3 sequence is CASKLTGVRETQYF. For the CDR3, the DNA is TGTGCCAGCAAACTGACAGGGGTTAGGGAGACCCAGTACTTC.

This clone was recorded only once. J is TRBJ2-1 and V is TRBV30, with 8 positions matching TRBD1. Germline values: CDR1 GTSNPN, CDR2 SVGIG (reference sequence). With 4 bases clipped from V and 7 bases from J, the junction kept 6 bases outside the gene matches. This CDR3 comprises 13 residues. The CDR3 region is CAWTGGAGNEQFF. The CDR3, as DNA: TGTGCCTGGACAGGGGGCGCCGGGAATGAGCAGTTCTTC.

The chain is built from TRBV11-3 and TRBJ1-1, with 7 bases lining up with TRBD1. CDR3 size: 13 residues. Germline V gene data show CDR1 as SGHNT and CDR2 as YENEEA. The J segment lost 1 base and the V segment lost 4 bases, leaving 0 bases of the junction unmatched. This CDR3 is CASSYRGNTEAFF. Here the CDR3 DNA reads TGTGCCAGCAGCTACAGGGGGAACACTGAAGCTTTCTTT.

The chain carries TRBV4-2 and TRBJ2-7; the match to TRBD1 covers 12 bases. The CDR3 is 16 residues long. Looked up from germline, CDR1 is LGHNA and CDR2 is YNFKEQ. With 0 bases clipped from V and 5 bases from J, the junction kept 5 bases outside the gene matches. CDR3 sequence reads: CASSQDRGTGGHEQYF. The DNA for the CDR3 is TGTGCCAGCAGCCAAGATAGGGGGACAGGGGGCCACGAGCAGTACTTC.

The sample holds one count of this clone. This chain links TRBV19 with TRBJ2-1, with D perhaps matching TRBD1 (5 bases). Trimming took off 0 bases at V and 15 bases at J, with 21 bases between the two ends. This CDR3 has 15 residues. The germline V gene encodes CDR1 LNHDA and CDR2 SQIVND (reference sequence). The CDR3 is CASSIDPLGGHHLFF. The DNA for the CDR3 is TGTGCCAGTAGTATAGATCCCCTGGGTGGACACCATCTGTTCTTC.

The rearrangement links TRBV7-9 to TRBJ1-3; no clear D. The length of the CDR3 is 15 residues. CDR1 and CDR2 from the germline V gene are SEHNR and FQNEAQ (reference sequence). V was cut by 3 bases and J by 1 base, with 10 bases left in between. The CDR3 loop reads CASSLSSPSGNTIYF. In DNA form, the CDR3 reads TGTGCCAGCAGCTTGAGCTCCCCTTCTGGAAACACCATATATTTT.

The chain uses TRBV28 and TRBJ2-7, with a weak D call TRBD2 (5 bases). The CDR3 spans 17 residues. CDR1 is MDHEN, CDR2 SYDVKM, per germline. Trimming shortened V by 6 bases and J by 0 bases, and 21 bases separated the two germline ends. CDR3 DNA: TGTGCCAGCAGCGGTGAGCGGTATTACTCTAGCTCCTACGAGCAGTACTTC. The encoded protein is CASSGERYYSSSYEQYF.

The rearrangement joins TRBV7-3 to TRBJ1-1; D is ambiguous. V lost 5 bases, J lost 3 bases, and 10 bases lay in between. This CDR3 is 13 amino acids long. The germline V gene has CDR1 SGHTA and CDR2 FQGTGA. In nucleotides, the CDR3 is TGTGCCAGCAGCCCTAATAAGGACACTGAAGCTTTCTTT. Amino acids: CASSPNKDTEAFF. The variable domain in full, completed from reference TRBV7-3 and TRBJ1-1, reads GAGVSQTPSNKVTEKGKYVELRCDPISGHTALYWYRQSLGQGPEFLIYFQGTGAADDSGLPNDRFFAVRPEGSVSTLKIQRTERGDSAVYLCASSPNKDTEAFFGQGTRLTVV.

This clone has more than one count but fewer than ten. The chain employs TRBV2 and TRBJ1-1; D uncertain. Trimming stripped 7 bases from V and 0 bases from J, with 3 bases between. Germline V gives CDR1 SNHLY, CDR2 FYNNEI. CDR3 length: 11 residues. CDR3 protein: CASKVNTEAFF. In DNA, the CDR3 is TGTGCCAGCAAGGTGAACACTGAAGCTTTCTTT.